This T cell receptor (beta chain) was identified during a study of cytomegalovirus exposure and HLA in healthy donors. A note on this clone: What it binds is not known.

Germline loops: CDR1 SGHTA, CDR2 FQGNSA. The CDR3 is 17 residues long. The ends lost 8 bases at V and 0 bases at J; junction bases unmatched: 8. In the PCR, 60 Vbeta and 13 Jbeta primers were used. Authors' data handling: Later analysis identified 80 million to 85 million unique TCR beta chains, about 10 million shared. This table comes from immunoSEQ multiplex PCR, and its TCRdb copy is limited to in-frame clones, with some not included. The V and J calls and the clone size are those of that table, but D and trimming were determined from the DNA. The data hold around 110,000 clones, with around 65% observed a single time. General study findings and limits: By HLA locus, TCR association rates varied in a later analysis, with DRB1 showing the most and HLA-C the fewest.

The rearrangement links TRBV7-2 to TRBJ2-2; 11 positions agree with TRBD2. Sample: PBMCs. The receptor was isolated from a man aged 18 to 35 in good health and CMV-seronegative. As DNA, the CDR3 is TGTGCCAGCCGCTCATTTAGCGGGAGGGCGAACACCGGGGAGCTGTTTTTT. It is translated as CASRSFSGRANTGELFF. The variable domain in full, completed from reference TRBV7-2 and TRBJ2-2, reads GAGVSQSPSNKVTEKGKDVELRCDPISGHTALYWYRQSLGQGLEFLIYFQGNSAPDKSGLPSDRFSAERTGGSVSTLTIQRTQQEDSAVYLCASRSFSGRANTGELFFGEGSRLTVL.